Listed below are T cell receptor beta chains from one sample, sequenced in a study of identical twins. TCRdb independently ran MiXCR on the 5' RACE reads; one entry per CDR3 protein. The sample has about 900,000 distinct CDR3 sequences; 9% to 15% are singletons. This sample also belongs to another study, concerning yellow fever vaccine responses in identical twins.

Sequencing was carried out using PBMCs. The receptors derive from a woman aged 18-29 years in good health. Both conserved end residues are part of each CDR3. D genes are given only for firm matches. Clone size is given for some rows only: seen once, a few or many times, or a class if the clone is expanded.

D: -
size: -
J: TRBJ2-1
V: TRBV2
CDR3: CASSQRSYNEQFF
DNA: TGTGCCAGCTCGCAACGGTCCTACAATGAGCAGTTCTTC

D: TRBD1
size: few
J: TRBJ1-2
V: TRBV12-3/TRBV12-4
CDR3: CASSLRDREGYTF
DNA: TGTGCCAGCAGTTTAAGGGACAGGGAAGGCTACACCTTC

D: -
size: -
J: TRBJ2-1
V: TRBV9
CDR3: CASSVEERKINEQFF
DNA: TGTGCCAGCAGCGTAGAAGAGCGGAAGATTAATGAGCAGTTCTTC

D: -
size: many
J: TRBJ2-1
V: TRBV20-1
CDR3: CSASRGPSYNEQFF
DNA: TGCAGTGCTAGCCGCGGGCCCTCCTACAATGAGCAGTTCTTC

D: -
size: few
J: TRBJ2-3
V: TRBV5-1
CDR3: CASSLQSPHTDTQYF
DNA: TGCGCCAGCAGCTTGCAGAGCCCGCACACAGATACGCAGTATTTT

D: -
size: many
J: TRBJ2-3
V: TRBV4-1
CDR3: CASSQNWGDSNTQYF
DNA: TGCGCCAGCAGCCAAAATTGGGGGGACTCAAATACGCAGTATTTT

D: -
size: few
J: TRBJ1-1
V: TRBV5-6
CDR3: CASSGGHFTEAFF
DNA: TGTGCCAGCAGCGGCGGACACTTCACTGAAGCTTTCTTT

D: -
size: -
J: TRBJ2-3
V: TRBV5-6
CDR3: CASSGGRNLNPLPFPGTDTQYF
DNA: TGTGCCAGCAGCGGGGGCAGGAATCTCAACCCCCTGCCATTCCCAGGCACAGATACGCAGTATTTT

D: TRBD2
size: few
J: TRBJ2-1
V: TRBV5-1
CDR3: CASSLGRAGGVGYSYNEQFF
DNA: TGCGCCAGCAGCTTGGGTCGAGCGGGAGGGGTCGGGTACTCCTACAATGAGCAGTTCTTC

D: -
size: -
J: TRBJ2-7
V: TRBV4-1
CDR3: CASSQGAVTGYEQYF
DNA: TGCGCCAGCAGCCAAGGTGCAGTCACGGGCTACGAGCAGTACTTC

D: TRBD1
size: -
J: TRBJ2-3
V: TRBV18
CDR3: CASSPGTGQQGSTDTQYF
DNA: TGTGCCAGCTCACCAGGGACGGGACAACAGGGGAGTACTGATACGCAGTATTTT

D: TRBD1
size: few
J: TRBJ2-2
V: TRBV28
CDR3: CASSYTPGQGLAGELFF
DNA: TGTGCCAGCAGTTACACACCCGGACAGGGCTTGGCCGGGGAGCTGTTTTTT

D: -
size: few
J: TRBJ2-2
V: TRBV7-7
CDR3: CASSLVGSAGELFF
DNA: TGTGCCAGCAGCTTAGTGGGGAGCGCCGGGGAGCTGTTTTTT

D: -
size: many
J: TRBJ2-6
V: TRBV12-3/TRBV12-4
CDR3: CASLRTAGANVLTF
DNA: TGTGCCAGCCTTAGGACGGCTGGGGCCAACGTCCTGACTTTC

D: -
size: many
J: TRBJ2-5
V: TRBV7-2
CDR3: CASSLAGLLETQYF
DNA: TGTGCCAGCAGCTTAGCGGGGCTTCTAGAGACCCAGTACTTC

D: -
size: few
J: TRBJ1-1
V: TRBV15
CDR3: CATRRGNTEAFF
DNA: TGTGCCACCCGGAGGGGGAACACTGAAGCTTTCTTT

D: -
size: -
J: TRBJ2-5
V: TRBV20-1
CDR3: CSAPPAGLQETQYF
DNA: TGCAGTGCCCCCCCGGCGGGGCTTCAAGAGACCCAGTACTTC

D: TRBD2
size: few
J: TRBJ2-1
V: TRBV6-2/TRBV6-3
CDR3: CASRAGGRVNEQFF
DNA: TGTGCCAGCAGGGCGGGAGGCCGGGTCAATGAGCAGTTCTTC

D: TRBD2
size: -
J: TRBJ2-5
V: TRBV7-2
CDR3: CASSPGLALETQYF
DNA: TGTGCCAGCAGCCCGGGACTAGCATTAGAGACCCAGTACTTC

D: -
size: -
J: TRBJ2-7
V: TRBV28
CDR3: CASRRSDQRIYEQYF
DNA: TGTGCCAGCAGAAGATCGGACCAGCGAATCTACGAGCAGTACTTC

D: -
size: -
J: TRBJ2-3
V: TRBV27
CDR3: CASSLVRSRLTDTQYF
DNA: TGTGCCAGCAGTTTGGTCCGGTCCCGGCTCACAGATACGCAGTATTTT

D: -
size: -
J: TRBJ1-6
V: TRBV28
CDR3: CASSFTRVNSPLHF
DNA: TGTGCCAGCAGTTTTACAAGGGTCAATTCACCCCTCCACTTT

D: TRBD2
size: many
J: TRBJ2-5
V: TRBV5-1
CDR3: CASSFGGLAQETQYF
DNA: TGCGCCAGCAGCTTTGGCGGACTAGCGCAAGAGACCCAGTACTTC

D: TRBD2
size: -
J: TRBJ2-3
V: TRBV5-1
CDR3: CASSSMSASGGADTQYF
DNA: TGCGCCAGCAGCTCCATGTCGGCTAGCGGGGGGGCAGATACGCAGTATTTT